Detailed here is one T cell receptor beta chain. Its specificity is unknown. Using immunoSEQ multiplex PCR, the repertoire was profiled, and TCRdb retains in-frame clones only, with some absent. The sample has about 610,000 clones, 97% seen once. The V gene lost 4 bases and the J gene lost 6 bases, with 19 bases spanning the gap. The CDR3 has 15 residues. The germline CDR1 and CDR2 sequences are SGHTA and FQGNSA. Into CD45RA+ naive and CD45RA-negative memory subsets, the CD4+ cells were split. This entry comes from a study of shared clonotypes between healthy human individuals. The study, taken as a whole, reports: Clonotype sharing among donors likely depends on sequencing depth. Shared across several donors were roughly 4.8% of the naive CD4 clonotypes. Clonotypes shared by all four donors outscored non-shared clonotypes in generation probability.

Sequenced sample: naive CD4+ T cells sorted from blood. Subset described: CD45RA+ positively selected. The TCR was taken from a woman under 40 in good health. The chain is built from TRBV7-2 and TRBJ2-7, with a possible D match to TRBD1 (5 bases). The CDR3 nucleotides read TGTGCCAGCAGCTCCACACTGGGGCCTCGCACCGAGCAGTACTTC. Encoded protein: CASSSTLGPRTEQYF.